The T cell receptor beta chain under discussion was sequenced for a study of shared clonotypes between healthy human individuals. Study details: The plates for each donor numbered three CD4 naive, three CD4 memory, two CD8 naive and one CD8 memory.

Trimming stripped 0 bases from V and 0 bases from J, with 19 bases between. The germline V gene has CDR1 PRHDT and CDR2 FYEKMQ (reference sequence). The CDR3 spans 19 residues. With respect to this clone: Its antigen is currently unknown.

Each sorted subset replicate got 200 ng genomic DNA, tens of thousands of genomes. Profiling relied on immunoSEQ multiplex PCR, and the TCRdb table lists in-frame clones only, not all of them. The sample has approximately 720,000 clones, approximately 75% seen once. Findings and caveats of the study: Several donors held around 5% of naive CD4 clonotypes in common. Generation probability values for non-shared clonotypes were lower than those for clonotypes shared by all four donors.

The chain uses TRBV13 and TRBJ2-3; D gene uncertain. Material for sequencing was memory CD4+ T cells sorted from blood. Sample subset: CD45RA-negative fraction. The TCR was taken from a woman aged 25 to 45 in good health. The CDR3 DNA follows: TGTGCCAGCAGCTTAGGAGGTGGATGGAGCAGCTCTAGCACAGATACGCAGTATTTT. It codes for CASSLGGGWSSSSTDTQYF. The variable domain in full, with the rest retrieved from reference TRBV13 and TRBJ2-3, is AAGVIQSPRHLIKEKRETATLKCYPIPRHDTVYWYQQGPGQDPQFLISFYEKMQSDKGSIPDRFSAQQFSDYHSELNMSSLELGDSALYFCASSLGGGWSSSSTDTQYFGPGTRLTVL.